A single sample gave rise to the 11 T cell receptor beta chains below, sequenced in a study of T cell clonality in common variable immunodeficiency. The data were produced by immunoSEQ multiplex PCR, yet TCRdb's version contains in-frame clones alone and is incomplete. The sample was found to contain about 52,000 clones, and every one recurs. Sample: peripheral blood mononuclear cells. The receptors derive from a person aged 18 to 70 in good health.

This clone was observed many times. The missing CDR3 end, 3 residues past where the read stops, is filled in from the germline J gene. This chain uses TRBV7-2 with TRBJ1-2; D is possibly TRBD1 (5 bases). Germline CDR1 is SGHTA and CDR2 is FQGNSA. The CDR3 has 14 residues. V was clipped by 1 base and J by 4 bases, with 10 bases between them. CDR3 amino acids: CASSLDRQPYGYTF. The covered CDR3 bases are TGTGCCAGCAGCTTAGATAGACAGCCCTATGGC.

A remark on this clone: The read ends 3 residues shy of where the CDR3 ends; the end is completed using the germline J gene. The genes are TRBV7-9 and TRBJ2-7; 7 bases line up with TRBD1. Germline V lookup: CDR1 SEHNR, CDR2 FQNEAQ (reference sequence). The CDR3 consists of 15 residues. The trim removed 5 bases at V and 3 bases at J, leaving 10 bases unmatched. CDR3 DNA, as far as it was read: TGTGCCAGCAGCGCTACCGGGACAGATGACTACGAG. Amino acids: CASSATGTDDYE. The CDR3 in full is CASSATGTDDYEQYF.

On this clone itself: The sequence runs out 3 residues before the end of the CDR3; the remainder is reconstructed from the germline J gene. This chain links TRBV6-4 with TRBJ2-1; 12 nucleotides match TRBD2. The V and J ends lost 6 bases and 6 bases, in that order; junction bases with no gene match: 6. Germline-derived CDR1 and CDR2 are MRHNA and SNTAGT. The CDR3 runs 15 residues. The chain's CDR3 is CASSPLAGGSNEQFF. The CDR3 bases that were read are TGTGCCAGCAGCCCCCTAGCGGGGGGGAGCAATGAG.

This clone was found many times. The read falls 3 residues short of the CDR3 end, and the missing part is taken from the germline J gene. The chain couples TRBV7-2 to TRBJ2-2; 9 positions agree with TRBD2. The V segment lost 0 bases and the J segment 2 bases; nucleotides outside the gene matches: 1. The germline gives CDR1 SGHTA, CDR2 FQGNSA. This CDR3 contains 16 residues. CDR3 DNA, as far as it was read: TGTGCCAGCAGCTTAGCGCGGGGGGGAAACACCGGGGAG. Encoded protein: CASSLARGGNTGE. The whole CDR3 protein reads CASSLARGGNTGELFF.

This clone was counted many times. The CDR3: CSAEIQGWGYEQYF. CDR3 DNA, as far as it was read: TGCAGTGCTGAAATACAGGGGTGGGGCTACGAG. The J gene is TRBJ2-7, the V gene TRBV20-1; TRBD1 matches at 7 bases. The read ends 3 residues before the CDR3 terminus; that terminus is restored from the germline J gene. The CDR3 loop spans 14 amino acids. Trimming at V came to 5 bases and at J to 3 bases, leaving 10 bases not matched to a gene. Germline CDR1 reads DFQATT; CDR2 reads SNEGSKA (reference sequence).

At least ten counts were recorded for this clone. The read finishes 3 residues shy of the CDR3 end, and the germline J gene is used to complete it. This rearrangement joins TRBV20-1 to TRBJ2-3; 10 positions agree with TRBD1. The CDR3 is made up of 15 amino acids. CDR1 and CDR2 from the germline V gene are DFQATT and SNEGSKA (reference sequence). The CDR3 here is CRIEVRDRGTDTQYF. The sequenced part of the CDR3 DNA is TGCCGCATCGAGGTCCGGGACAGGGGAACAGATACG.

Many counts were recorded for this clone. The CDR3 is cut off 3 residues early in the read; its end comes from the germline J gene. The chain combines TRBV18 with TRBJ2-7; 7 bases match TRBD1. The CDR3 totals 15 residues. Germline assignment: CDR1 KGHSH and CDR2 LQKENI. V shed 3 bases, J shed 3 bases, and the junction held 8 bases outside the gene matches. CDR3 in amino acids: CASSPRTGEDYEQYF. Incomplete CDR3 DNA: TGTGCCAGCTCACCGCGGACAGGAGAAGACTACGAG.

This clone was seen many times. The read terminates 3 residues ahead of where the CDR3 ends, so the germline J gene completes it. The gene calls are TRBV18 and TRBJ1-6; no reliable D call. The CDR3 contains 14 residues. Per the germline V gene, CDR1 is KGHSH and CDR2 is LQKENI. The V end was cut by 6 bases, the J end by 3 bases, with 9 bases between. CDR3 sequence: CASSPASYNSPLHF. CDR3 bases read: TGTGCCAGCTCCCCCGCCAGCTATAATTCACCC. Complete variable domain (other parts from reference TRBV18 and TRBJ1-6): NAGVMQNPRHLVRRRGQEARLRCSPMKGHSHVYWYRQLPEEGLKFMVYLQKENIIDESGMPKERFSAEFPKEGPSILRIQQVVRGDSAAYFCASSPASYNSPLHFGNGTRLTVT.

In the case of this clone: The read gets to within 3 residues of the CDR3 end, and the germline J gene fills in the rest. This sequence joins TRBV7-6 and TRBJ1-1; possibly TRBD1 for D (6 bases). The CDR3 loop spans 15 amino acids. Germline lookup yields CDR1 SGHVS and CDR2 FNYEAQ. Trimming cost V 5 bases and J 5 bases, with 18 bases left between them. CDR3 DNA, as far as it was read: TGTGCCAGCAGCCCAGAACAGGGATTTGGTACTGAA. Its protein is CASSPEQGFGTE. The full CDR3 is CASSPEQGFGTEAFF. The full variable domain, rest sourced from reference TRBV7-6 and TRBJ1-1, is GAGVSQSPRYKVTKRGQDVALRCDPISGHVSLYWYRQALGQGPEFLTYFNYEAQQDKSGLPNDRFSAERPEGSISTLTIQRTEQRDSAMYRCASSPEQGFGTEAFFGQGTRLTVV.

Ten or more counts support this clone. The CDR3 region is CASSMSGDPGELFF. The DNA read from the CDR3 is TGTGCCAGTAGTATGTCAGGGGATCCCGGGGAG. The V gene is TRBV19, the J gene TRBJ2-2, with D possibly being TRBD1 (6 bases). The CDR3 end falls 3 residues outside the read, so it is completed with the germline J gene. From germline, CDR1 is LNHDA and CDR2 SQIVND (reference sequence). The CDR3 spans 14 residues. The germline V and J ends were trimmed by 3 bases and 6 bases, with 11 bases remaining between them.

This clone was counted a few times. The read terminates 3 residues before the CDR3 end, so the remaining end is supplied by the germline J gene. V and J are TRBV18 and TRBJ1-5, with a possible D match to TRBD1 (5 bases). The CDR3 contains 13 residues. Germline V CDR1 and CDR2: KGHSH, LQKENI. Trimming removed 8 bases at V and 9 bases at J, with 17 bases between. The CDR3 protein is CASPLGQVGPQHF. The CDR3 DNA, read in part, is TGTGCCAGCCCCCTGGGGCAGGTCGGGCCC.